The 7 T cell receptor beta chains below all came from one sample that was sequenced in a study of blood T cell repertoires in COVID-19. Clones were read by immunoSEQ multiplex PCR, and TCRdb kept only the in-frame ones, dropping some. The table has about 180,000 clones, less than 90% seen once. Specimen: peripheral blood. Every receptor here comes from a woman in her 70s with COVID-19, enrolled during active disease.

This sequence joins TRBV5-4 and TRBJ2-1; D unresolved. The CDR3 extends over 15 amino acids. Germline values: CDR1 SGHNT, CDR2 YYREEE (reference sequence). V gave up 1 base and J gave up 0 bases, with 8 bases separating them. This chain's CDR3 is CASSLPRGSYNEQFF. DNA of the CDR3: TGTGCCAGCAGCTTGCCTCGCGGCTCCTACAATGAGCAGTTCTTC.

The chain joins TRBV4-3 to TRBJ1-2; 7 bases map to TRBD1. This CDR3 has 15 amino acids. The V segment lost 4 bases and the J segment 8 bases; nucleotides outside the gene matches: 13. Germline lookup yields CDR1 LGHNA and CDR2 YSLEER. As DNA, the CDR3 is TGCGCCAGCAGCCTCGAGAAGTTCGACAGGGAAGGCTACACCTTC. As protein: CASSLEKFDREGYTF.

CDR3 region: CASRTDAGLASSNNEQFF. The CDR3 DNA follows: TGCGCCAGCAGAACGGACGCTGGACTAGCGTCATCCAACAATGAGCAGTTCTTC. The rearrangement uses TRBV5-1 and TRBJ2-1; TRBD2 aligns across 9 bases. This CDR3 has 18 residues. CDR1 SGHRS and CDR2 YFSETQ come from the germline V gene. V lost 5 bases to trimming and J lost 5 bases; unmatched junction nucleotides: 17. Complete variable domain (other parts from reference TRBV5-1 and TRBJ2-1): KAGVTQTPRYLIKTRGQQVTLSCSPISGHRSVSWYQQTPGQGLQFLFEYFSETQRNKGNFPGRFSGRQFSNSRSEMNVSTLELGDSALYLCASRTDAGLASSNNEQFFGPGTRLTVL.

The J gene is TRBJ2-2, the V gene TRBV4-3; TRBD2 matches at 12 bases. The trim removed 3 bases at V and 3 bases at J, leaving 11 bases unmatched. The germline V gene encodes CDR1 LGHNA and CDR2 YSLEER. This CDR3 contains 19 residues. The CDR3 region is CASSQSTSSGRGDTGELFF. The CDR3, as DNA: TGCGCCAGCAGCCAGTCCACTTCTAGCGGGAGGGGGGACACCGGGGAGCTGTTTTTT.

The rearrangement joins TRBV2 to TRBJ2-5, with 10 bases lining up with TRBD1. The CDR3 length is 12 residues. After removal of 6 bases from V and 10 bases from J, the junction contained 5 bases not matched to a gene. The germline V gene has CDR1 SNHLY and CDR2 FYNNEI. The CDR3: CASSDDRGLQYF. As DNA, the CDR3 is TGTGCCAGCAGCGACGACAGGGGGCTCCAGTACTTC.

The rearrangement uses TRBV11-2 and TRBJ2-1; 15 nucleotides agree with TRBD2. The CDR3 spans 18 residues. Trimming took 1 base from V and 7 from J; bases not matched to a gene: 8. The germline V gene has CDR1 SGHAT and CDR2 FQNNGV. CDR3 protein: CASSLVGRTSGRENEQFF. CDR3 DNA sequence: TGTGCCAGCAGCTTAGTGGGGAGGACTAGCGGGAGGGAGAATGAGCAGTTCTTC.

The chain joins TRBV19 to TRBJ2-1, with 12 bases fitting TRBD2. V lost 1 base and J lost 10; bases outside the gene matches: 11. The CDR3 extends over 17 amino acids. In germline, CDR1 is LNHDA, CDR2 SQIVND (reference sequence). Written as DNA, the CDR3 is TGTGCCAGTAGTATAGGATCTAGCGGGAGGGCCAGTAACGAGCAGTTCTTC. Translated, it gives CASSIGSSGRASNEQFF.